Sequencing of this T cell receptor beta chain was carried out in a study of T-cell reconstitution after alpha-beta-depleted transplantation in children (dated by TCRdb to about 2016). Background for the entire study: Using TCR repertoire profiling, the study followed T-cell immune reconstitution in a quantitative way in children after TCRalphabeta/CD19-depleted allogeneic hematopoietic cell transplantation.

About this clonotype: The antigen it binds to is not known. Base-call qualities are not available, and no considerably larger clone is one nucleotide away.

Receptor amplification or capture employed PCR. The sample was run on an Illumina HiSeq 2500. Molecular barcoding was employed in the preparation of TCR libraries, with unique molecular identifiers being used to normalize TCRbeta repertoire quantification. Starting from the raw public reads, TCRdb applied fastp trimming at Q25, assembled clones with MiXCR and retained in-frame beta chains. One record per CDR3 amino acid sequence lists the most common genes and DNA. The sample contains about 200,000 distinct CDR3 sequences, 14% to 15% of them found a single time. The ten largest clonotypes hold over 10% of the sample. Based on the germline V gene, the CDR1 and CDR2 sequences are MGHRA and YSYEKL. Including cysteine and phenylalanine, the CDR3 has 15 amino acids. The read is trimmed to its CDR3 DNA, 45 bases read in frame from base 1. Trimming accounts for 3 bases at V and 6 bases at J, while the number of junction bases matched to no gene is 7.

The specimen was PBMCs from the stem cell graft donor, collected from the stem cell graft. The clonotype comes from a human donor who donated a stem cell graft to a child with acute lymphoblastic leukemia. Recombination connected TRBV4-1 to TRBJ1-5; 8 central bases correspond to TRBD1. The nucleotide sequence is TGCGCCAGCAGCCACTCGACAGGGGCAGGTCAGCCCCAGCATTTT. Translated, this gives CASSHSTGAGQPQHF.